The clone carrying this T cell receptor (beta chain) was observed a few times. Its antigen is unidentified. TCR beta libraries were built with iRepertoire HTBI primers and Arm-PCR of CDR3 regions. TCRdb called the multiplex PCR reads again in MiXCR, with one record for every CDR3 protein. The profile shows a few hundred thousand distinct CDR3 sequences, over 9.5% of them singletons. Time point here: newly diagnosed GD, antithyroid drugs for less than 3 months. Extracted RNA from PBMCs served as the source of the TCR library. This sample is drawn from a study of regulatory T cells in long-lasting Graves disease. Notes on the study in general: Having few samples may have compromised the accuracy. For persistent Graves' patients, TCR diversity was lower than for newly diagnosed ones.

CDR3 length: 14 residues. Trimming pared 8 bases from V and 4 bases from J, leaving 15 bases between. Germline values: CDR1 SEHNR, CDR2 FQNEAQ (reference sequence). The sample was also reused in another study, on T cells in Graves' hyperthyroidism and ophthalmopathy. This second study notes: Stable hyperthyroidism: no ophthalmopathy progression over 18 months of follow-up.

This material consisted of peripheral blood mononuclear cells (PBMCs), taken at new diagnosis, from a patient treated with antithyroid drugs. This chain uses TRBV7-9 with TRBJ2-1; D possibly corresponds to TRBD1 (6 bases). This TCR derives from a woman under 30 with Graves disease. CDR3 coding DNA: TGTGCCAGCCGACCACCGGGACAATACAATGAGCAGTTCTTC. It encodes CASRPPGQYNEQFF.